This T cell receptor (beta chain) was recovered during a study of cytomegalovirus exposure and HLA in healthy donors. Findings and limits, study-wide: In a later analysis, at a false discovery rate of 0.05, under 20,000 TCR beta sequences were associated with HLA alleles. Accurate HLA-A and HLA-B prediction from TCR beta sequences was reported for most subjects. TCR beta chains numbering roughly 150 were designated cytomegalovirus-associated.

PCR amplification relied on 60 Vbeta primers (plus 13 Jbeta primers). TCRdb's copy holds only in-frame clones and misses some; the assay was immunoSEQ multiplex PCR. The sample yields 100,000 to 120,000 clones, around three quarters seen once. There are 15 residues in the CDR3. Trimming pared 5 bases from V and 5 bases from J, leaving 18 bases between. CDR1 and CDR2 (germline): KGHSH, LQKENI. This clone was counted only a few times. The target antigen is unknown. The material sequenced was PBMCs. The receptor was isolated from a woman aged 25 to 39 in good health and CMV-seronegative. The chain combines TRBV18 with TRBJ1-1, with D unresolved. CDR3 sequence: CASSSGGPGKTEAFF. In nucleotides, the CDR3 is TGTGCCAGCTCATCGGGCGGACCGGGGAAAACTGAAGCTTTCTTT.